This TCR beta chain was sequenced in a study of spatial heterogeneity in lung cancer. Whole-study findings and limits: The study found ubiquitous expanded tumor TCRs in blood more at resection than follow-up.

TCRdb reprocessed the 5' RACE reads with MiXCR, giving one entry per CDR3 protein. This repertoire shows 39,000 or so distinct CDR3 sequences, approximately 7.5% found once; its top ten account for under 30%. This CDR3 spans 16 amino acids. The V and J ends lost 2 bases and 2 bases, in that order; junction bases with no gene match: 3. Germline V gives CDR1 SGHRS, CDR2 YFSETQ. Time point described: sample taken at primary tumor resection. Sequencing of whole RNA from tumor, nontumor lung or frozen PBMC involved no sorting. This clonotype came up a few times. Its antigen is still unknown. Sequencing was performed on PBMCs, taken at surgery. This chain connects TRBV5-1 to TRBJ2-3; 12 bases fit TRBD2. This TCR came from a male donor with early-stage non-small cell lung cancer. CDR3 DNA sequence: TGCGCCAGCAGCTTAGGACTAGCGGGGCTCACAGATACGCAGTATTTT. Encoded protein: CASSLGLAGLTDTQYF.